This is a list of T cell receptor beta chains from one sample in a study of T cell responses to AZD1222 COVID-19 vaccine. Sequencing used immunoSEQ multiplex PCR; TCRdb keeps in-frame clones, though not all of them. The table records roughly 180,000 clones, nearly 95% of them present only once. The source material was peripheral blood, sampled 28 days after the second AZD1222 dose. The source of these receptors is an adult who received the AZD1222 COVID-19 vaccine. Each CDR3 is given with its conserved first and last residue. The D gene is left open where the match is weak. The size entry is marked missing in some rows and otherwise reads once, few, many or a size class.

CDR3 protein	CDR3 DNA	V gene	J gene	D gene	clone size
CASRGWDNEQFF	TGTGCCAGCCGCGGGTGGGACAATGAGCAGTTCTTC	TRBV11-2	TRBJ2-1	-	-
CASSPGRASYEQYF	TGTGCCAGCAGTCCGGGACGGGCTTCCTACGAGCAGTACTTC	TRBV7-9	TRBJ2-7	-	-
CASSGGGLADEQFF	TGTGCCAGCAGCGGAGGGGGACTAGCGGATGAGCAGTTCTTC	TRBV9	TRBJ2-1	TRBD2	-
CASSPRMGQPNPYEQYF	TGTGCCAGCAGCCCCCGGATGGGGCAACCGAATCCCTACGAGCAGTACTTC	TRBV3-1/TRBV3-2	TRBJ2-7	-	few
CASSGAYEQYF	TGCGCCAGCAGCGGAGCTTACGAGCAGTACTTC	TRBV5-1	TRBJ2-7	-	-
CASREAGGPGSNEQFF	TGCGCCAGCAGAGAAGCGGGAGGGCCAGGGTCCAATGAGCAGTTCTTC	TRBV5-1	TRBJ2-1	TRBD2	-
CASSEAPGLAGYYNEQFF	TGTGCCAGCAGTGAAGCCCCTGGACTAGCGGGCTACTACAATGAGCAGTTCTTC	TRBV2	TRBJ2-1	TRBD2	-
CASSSLAGGLDTGELFF	TGTGCCAGCAGTTCACTAGCGGGGGGGCTCGACACCGGGGAGCTGTTTTTT	TRBV6-2/TRBV6-3	TRBJ2-2	TRBD2	-
CASRVEQGANQPQHF	TGTGCCAGCAGAGTGGAACAGGGGGCTAATCAGCCCCAGCATTTT	TRBV6-5	TRBJ1-5	TRBD1	-
CAPPRDRYLIQYF	TGTGCCCCCCCCAGGGACAGATATCTCATTCAGTACTTC	TRBV3-1/TRBV3-2	TRBJ2-4	TRBD1	-
CASSFDRGRTEAFF	TGTGCCAGCAGCTTTGACAGGGGGCGAACTGAAGCTTTCTTT	TRBV5-4	TRBJ1-1	TRBD1	once
CASSFNYEQYF	TGTGCCAGCAGTTTTAACTACGAGCAGTACTTC	TRBV12-3/TRBV12-4	TRBJ2-7	-	-
CAWSVIGGTKNIQYF	TGTGCCTGGAGTGTAATCGGCGGGACCAAAAACATTCAGTACTTC	TRBV30	TRBJ2-4	-	-
CASSEELAGGHEQYF	TGTGCCAGCAGTGAAGAACTAGCGGGGGGGCACGAGCAGTACTTC	TRBV6-1	TRBJ2-7	TRBD2	-
CASSNHQLAGETGELFF	TGTGCCAGCAGCAACCATCAACTAGCGGGGGAAACCGGGGAGCTGTTTTTT	TRBV3-1/TRBV3-2	TRBJ2-2	TRBD2	-
CASSVRQGSKYGYTF	TGTGCCAGCAGCGTCAGACAGGGATCGAAATATGGCTACACCTTC	TRBV7-9	TRBJ1-2	TRBD1	-
CASSHLAGGNTDTQYF	TGTGCCAGCAGCCACCTAGCGGGGGGGAATACAGATACGCAGTATTTT	TRBV4-2	TRBJ2-3	TRBD2	-
CASSPAGTGTDERFF	TGTGCCAGCAGCCCCGCCGGGACAGGGACCGATGAGCGGTTCTTC	TRBV7-3	TRBJ2-1	TRBD1	-
CASSGGGGDTQYF	TGTGCCAGCAGCGGTGGGGGAGGAGATACGCAGTATTTT	TRBV11-2	TRBJ2-3	-	-
CASRSPQGQGSEQYF	TGTGCCAGCCGTTCGCCCCAAGGACAGGGTTCGGAGCAGTACTTC	TRBV6-5	TRBJ2-7	TRBD1	-
CASSQNRQHTEAFF	TGTGCCAGCAGTCAAAACAGACAGCACACTGAAGCTTTCTTT	TRBV25-1	TRBJ1-1	-	-
CASSPMTDEQFF	TGTGCCAGCTCACCAATGACGGATGAGCAGTTCTTC	TRBV18	TRBJ2-1	-	once
CASSISGQGGVWYF	TGTGCCAGTAGTATCTCCGGACAGGGGGGAGTTTGGTACTTC	TRBV19	TRBJ2-4	TRBD1	few
CASSSDRAGGNEQFF	TGTGCCAGCAGCTCCGACAGGGCAGGGGGCAATGAGCAGTTCTTC	TRBV7-2	TRBJ2-1	TRBD1	once